Listed below are T cell receptor beta chains from one sample, sequenced in a study of siplizumab effects on memory and regulatory T cells. Method: immunoSEQ multiplex PCR; TCRdb's copy keeps in-frame clones and lacks some. The sample includes roughly 120,000 clones, over 85% of them seen just once. Sequenced material: CD4+ T cells sorted from blood. These receptors originate from a human donor in good health. CDR3s include the opening cysteine and the closing phenylalanine or tryptophan. Each record gives: V gene, clone size, D gene, J gene, CDR3 DNA, CDR3 protein. A D gene is named only where the DNA matches it firmly. Clone sizes are given selectively: once, few, many, or a class where the clone is expanded.

TRBV28	.	.	TRBJ1-1	TGTGCCAGCAGTTTATGGGGGCAGGCGGTAGGCACTGAAGCTTTCTTT	CASSLWGQAVGTEAFF
TRBV6-5	.	.	TRBJ1-1	TGTGCCAGCAGTTACTCATGGCAGGCGAACACTGAAGCTTTCTTT	CASSYSWQANTEAFF
TRBV21-1	.	.	TRBJ2-3	TGTGCCAGCAGCAAAGGGGCCGCAGGAGCAAATACCACAGATACGCAGTATTTT	CASSKGAAGANTTDTQYF
TRBV19	.	.	TRBJ2-7	TGTGCCAGTACCCCATATGGGGGGAACGAGCAGTACTTC	CASTPYGGNEQYF
TRBV15	.	.	TRBJ2-4	TGTGCCACCAGCAGGGAGGGACAGCGAGGGGACATTCAGTACTTC	CATSREGQRGDIQYF
TRBV27	.	.	TRBJ1-2	TGTGCCAGCAGACTCGGGGGCGCGGATGGCTACACCTTC	CASRLGGADGYTF
TRBV9	.	TRBD1	TRBJ1-6	TGTGCCAGCAGCGCGGGACAGAGTTATAATTCACCCCTCCACTTT	CASSAGQSYNSPLHF
TRBV6-6	.	.	TRBJ2-5	TGTGCCAGCGAGGGAGAGACCCAGTACTTC	CASEGETQYF
TRBV18	.	.	TRBJ1-1	TGTGCCAGCTCACCCCCGGGATACACTGAAGCTTTCTTT	CASSPPGYTEAFF
TRBV5-4	.	.	TRBJ2-5	TGTGCCAGCAGCTTGGGGAGGGGGCCAGAGACCCAGTACTTC	CASSLGRGPETQYF
TRBV7-9	.	.	TRBJ1-1	TGTGCCAGCAGCTTAGGATTACTGCAGACCGAAAACACTGAAGCTTTCTTT	CASSLGLLQTENTEAFF
TRBV9	.	TRBD1	TRBJ2-7	TGTGCCAGCAGCGTATTGGACAGGGCCTACGAGCAGTACTTC	CASSVLDRAYEQYF
TRBV4-1	once	TRBD2	TRBJ2-1	TGCGCCAGCAGCCACCCCCCTACTAGCGGGAGGGAGATCTTC	CASSHPPTSGREIF
TRBV6-5	once	.	TRBJ1-1	TGTGCCAGCTGTGGGGGAACTGAAGCTTTCTTT	CASCGGTEAFF
TRBV6-5	.	.	TRBJ1-2	TGTGCCAGCAGTTACTCAGGTGCCAACTATGGCTACACCTTC	CASSYSGANYGYTF
TRBV12-5	once	.	TRBJ1-6	TGTGCTAGTGGTCTAGGGGTCAGCTCCTATAATTCACCCCTCCACTTT	CASGLGVSSYNSPLHF
TRBV18	.	.	TRBJ2-7	TGTGCCAGCTCACCACGACAGGACGAGCAGTACTTC	CASSPRQDEQYF
TRBV10-3	.	TRBD1	TRBJ1-1	TGTGCCATCAGTGAAGGGGGCCGGAGCACTGAAGCTTTCTTT	CAISEGGRSTEAFF
TRBV5-1	.	TRBD2	TRBJ2-7	TGCGCCAGCAGCTGGGGCCTAGCGGGGTTACAGTACTTC	CASSWGLAGLQYF
TRBV5-1	.	TRBD2	TRBJ2-7	TGCGCCAGCAGCTCGACGCAGCCCGGGGGGGAGCAGTACTTC	CASSSTQPGGEQYF
TRBV4-1	once	TRBD2	TRBJ2-1	TGCGCCAGCAGCCAAGCCCCAACGGGACTAGCGGGGTACAATGAGCAGTTCTTC	CASSQAPTGLAGYNEQFF
TRBV9	.	.	TRBJ2-1	TGTGCCAGCACCCCCCAGTCTGGGAACAATGAGCAGTTCTTC	CASTPQSGNNEQFF
TRBV10-3	.	.	TRBJ1-1	TGTGCCATCAAGGACAACATGAACACTGAAGCTTTCTTT	CAIKDNMNTEAFF
TRBV11-2	.	.	TRBJ2-4	TGTGCCAGCAGTAGTAGACATACGGGCGTAGACATTCAGTACTTC	CASSSRHTGVDIQYF
TRBV29-1	.	.	TRBJ2-1	TGCAGCGTTGAAGGGACTCTCAGTTCCTACAATGAGCAGTTCTTC	CSVEGTLSSYNEQFF
TRBV25-1	.	.	TRBJ1-4	TGTGCCGTTCAGAGGGAGGGAGGGGTACTGTTTTTT	CAVQREGGVLFF
TRBV6-5	.	.	TRBJ1-3	TGTGCCAGCAGTTGGTTGGGAAACACCATATATTTT	CASSWLGNTIYF
TRBV15	.	TRBD1	TRBJ2-3	TGTGCCACCAGCAGAGACCGACAGGGGGCAGGGGATACGCAGTATTTT	CATSRDRQGAGDTQYF
TRBV6-1	.	.	TRBJ2-5	TGTGCCAGCAGTGAAGGTTTTGGGGGCCTTAGGACCCAGTACTTC	CASSEGFGGLRTQYF
TRBV18	.	TRBD1	TRBJ2-7	TGTGCCAGCTCACCCCCCGGGACAGGTTTGGCGAAAGAGCAGTACTTC	CASSPPGTGLAKEQYF
TRBV19	.	.	TRBJ1-1	TGTGCCAGTATTGGGGGCGGGTACACTGAAGCTTTCTTT	CASIGGGYTEAFF
TRBV5-1	.	TRBD1	TRBJ2-3	TGCGCCAGCAGCTTGTCACAGGGGGCTACGGATACGCAGTATTTT	CASSLSQGATDTQYF
TRBV10-3	.	TRBD1	TRBJ1-5	TGTGCCATCAGTGGGACAGGGAGGCAGCCCCAGCATTTT	CAISGTGRQPQHF
TRBV19	.	.	TRBJ2-5	TGTGCCAGTAGTATTCAGGGGGGGGAGACCCAGTACTTC	CASSIQGGETQYF
TRBV10-3	.	.	TRBJ2-5	TGTGCCATCAGTGAGTCGCGGAGGGTAGAGACCCAGTACTTC	CAISESRRVETQYF
TRBV19	.	TRBD1	TRBJ1-2	TGTGCCAGTAGTATAGGAGACAGGGGTTCCACGGGCTATGGCTACACCTTC	CASSIGDRGSTGYGYTF
TRBV6-5	many	.	TRBJ1-6	TGTGCCAGCACCCAAGGGGCAGGGCGTGGATCACCCCTCCACTTT	CASTQGAGRGSPLHF
TRBV19	.	.	TRBJ1-1	TGTGCCAGTGGGGGAACTGAAGCTTTCTTT	CASGGTEAFF
TRBV11-2	.	TRBD2	TRBJ2-7	TGTGCCAGCAGCTTAGCCCTTTCTAGCGGGAGGGCCGGGGGGCAGTACTTC	CASSLALSSGRAGGQYF
TRBV30	.	.	TRBJ1-2	TGTGCCTGGAGTGGGCAGGGAGGCTACACCTTC	CAWSGQGGYTF
TRBV7-2	.	.	TRBJ2-5	TGTGCCAGCAGCTTAGGTGGCGGGGAGACCCAGTACTTC	CASSLGGGETQYF
TRBV7-9	few	.	TRBJ1-2	TGTGCCAGCAGCTTAGAAGTACTGAATGGCTACACCTTC	CASSLEVLNGYTF
TRBV14	once	TRBD2	TRBJ2-1	TGTGCCAGCAGTCTACTAGCGGGGGGGGACTACAATGAGCAGTTCTTC	CASSLLAGGDYNEQFF
TRBV6-5	.	.	TRBJ1-2	TGTGCCAGCAGTTACCAACCGAGGCCCGTCAACTATGGCTACACCTTC	CASSYQPRPVNYGYTF
TRBV5-6	.	TRBD1	TRBJ1-4	TGTGCCAGCAGCGGGACAGGGGCACCTAATGAAAAACTGTTTTTT	CASSGTGAPNEKLFF
TRBV4-1	.	TRBD2	TRBJ2-3	TGCGCCAGCAGCCAGGGACTAGCGCGCCCCACAGATACGCAGTATTTT	CASSQGLARPTDTQYF
TRBV7-6	.	TRBD2	TRBJ2-5	TGTGCCAGCAGCCTTTTAGGGACTAGCGGGGGGGAGACCCAGTACTTC	CASSLLGTSGGETQYF